The source of this T cell receptor (beta chain) is a study of T cells in Graves' hyperthyroidism and ophthalmopathy. It was at first hyperthyroidism diagnosis, before any ophthalmopathy symptoms, that the blood sample was taken. This clonotype appeared many times. Germline CDR1 and CDR2: SGHRS and YFSETQ. CDR3 size: 15 residues. V was pared by 1 base and J by 9 bases, with 9 bases of the junction left unmatched. Researchers amplified the TCR beta CDR3 regions from RNA transcripts. First-round RT-PCR of the TCR CDR3 relied on the HTBI primer set. TCRdb analysed the multiplex PCR reads with MiXCR anew, one entry per CDR3 protein. The repertoire consists of some 270,000 distinct CDR3 sequences, with 13% occurring once and the leading ten covering roughly 7.5%.

This sequence was found in a woman in her twenties or thirties with Graves' hyperthyroidism that later progressed to Graves' ophthalmopathy. Material for sequencing was blood. The rearrangement links TRBV5-1 to TRBJ2-1; 8 nucleotides agree with TRBD2. The CDR3 region is CASSLLSGRWGEQFF. The CDR3 bases are TGCGCCAGCAGCTTGTTGAGCGGGAGATGGGGTGAGCAGTTCTTC.